The 17 T cell receptor beta chains reported below all come from one sample, sequenced in a study of blood T cell repertoires in COVID-19. Sequencing was performed with immunoSEQ multiplex PCR; in TCRdb, only in-frame clones are kept and a portion is missing. There are some 140,000 clones in the sample; approximately 84% occur only once, and about 1.5% lies in the top ten. The sample taken for sequencing was peripheral blood. The receptors derive from a man in his fifties or sixties with acute or convalescent COVID-19.

This clone was recorded a few times. The chain links TRBV19 to TRBJ1-4; a weak D match, TRBD1 (5 bases). V dropped 5 bases and J dropped 0 bases, with 10 bases sitting between them. The CDR3 length is 15 residues. Germline V gene data show CDR1 as LNHDA and CDR2 as SQIVND (reference sequence). The CDR3 bases are TGTGCCAGTAGTGAAGACAGTGCAACTAATGAAAAACTGTTTTTT. This translates into CASSEDSATNEKLFF.

V usage is TRBV11-3 and J usage is TRBJ2-1; possibly TRBD1 for D (5 bases). This CDR3 has 15 amino acids. Germline CDR1 is SGHNT and CDR2 is YENEEA. V lost 0 bases and J lost 4, with 10 bases in between. For the CDR3, the DNA is TGTGCCAGCAGCTTAGATGCTGGGGCGTACAATGAGCAGTTCTTC. This encodes CASSLDAGAYNEQFF. Full variable domain (outside the CDR3, taken from reference TRBV11-3 and TRBJ2-1): EAGVVQSPRYKIIEKKQPVAFWCNPISGHNTLYWYLQNLGQGPELLIRYENEEAVDDSQLPKDRFSAERLKGVDSTLKIQPAELGDSAVYLCASSLDAGAYNEQFFGPGTRLTVL.

This clone was detected a few times. V gene TRBV12-5 combines with J gene TRBJ1-6, with a weak D call TRBD1 (6 bases). CDR1 and CDR2 from the germline V gene are LGHNT and FRNRAP. The CDR3 has 15 residues. Trimming took 7 bases from V and 5 from J, leaving 15 bases between them. Written as DNA, the CDR3 is TGTGCTAGTGCCCCACTGGGACAAAATAATTCACCCCTCCACTTT. Encoded protein: CASAPLGQNNSPLHF. Filled out from reference TRBV12-5 and TRBJ1-6, the complete variable domain reads DARVTQTPRHKVTEMGQEVTMRCQPILGHNTVFWYRQTMMQGLELLAYFRNRAPLDDSGMPKDRFSAEMPDATLATLKIQPSEPRDSAVYFCASAPLGQNNSPLHFGNGTRLTVT.

This chain connects TRBV9 to TRBJ2-3; 10 bases map to TRBD2. Per the germline V gene, CDR1 is SGDLS and CDR2 is YYNGEE. CDR3 size: 15 residues. V shed 0 bases, J shed 4 bases, and the junction held 2 bases outside the gene matches. Here the CDR3 reads CASSVAAGGPDTQYF. CDR3 DNA: TGTGCCAGCAGCGTAGCAGCGGGGGGGCCAGATACGCAGTATTTT.

This clone has only one observation. The rearrangement joins TRBV5-6 to TRBJ1-5, with TRBD1 as a possible D gene (5 bases). Per the germline V gene, CDR1 is SGHDT and CDR2 is YYEEEE. Trimming cost V 3 bases and J 5 bases, with 12 bases left between them. The CDR3 length is 14 residues. CDR3 region: CASSWQGWDQPQHF. The CDR3 nucleotides read TGTGCCAGCAGCTGGCAGGGTTGGGATCAGCCCCAGCATTTT.

This chain uses TRBV15 with TRBJ1-5; no clear D. The CDR3 loop spans 15 amino acids. The germline V gene encodes CDR1 LNHNV and CDR2 YYDKDF (reference sequence). Between the trimmed V and J ends, which lost 3 bases and 0 bases, there was a span of 9 bases. The CDR3 reads CATSRFRYSNQPQHF. The CDR3 coding sequence is TGTGCCACCAGCAGGTTCCGGTATAGCAATCAGCCCCAGCATTTT.

This chain links TRBV27 with TRBJ1-5; 7 nucleotides match TRBD1. The CDR3 runs to 16 residues. From germline, CDR1 is MNHEY and CDR2 SMNVEV (reference sequence). The junction had 8 bases not matched to a gene; V was cut back by 2 bases and J by 4 bases. The CDR3 reads CASSLVAAGGNQPQHF. The CDR3 region has the DNA TGTGCCAGCAGTTTAGTGGCGGCAGGGGGGAATCAGCCCCAGCATTTT.

The V and J genes are TRBV3-1 (or the pseudogene TRBV3-2) and TRBJ2-2, with D uncertain. This CDR3 spans 16 amino acids. V dropped 1 base and J dropped 5 bases, with 14 bases sitting between them. Germline V gene sequence: CDR1 LGHDT, CDR2 YNNKEL (reference sequence). The CDR3 DNA follows: TGTGCCAGCAGCCAAGGGAGCACCCAGCTTACCGGGGAGCTGTTTTTT. The encoded protein is CASSQGSTQLTGELFF.

The chain is built from TRBV18 and TRBJ2-1; D is unresolved. The germline CDR1 and CDR2 sequences are KGHSH and LQKENI. CDR3 length: 16 residues. Trimming took 6 bases from V and 2 from J, leaving 17 bases between them. This chain's CDR3 is CASSAYTNAAYNEQFF. The CDR3 coding sequence is TGTGCCAGCTCCGCTTACACCAACGCTGCCTACAATGAGCAGTTCTTC.

This chain connects TRBV7-2 to TRBJ1-2, with D tentatively TRBD1 (6 bases). The CDR3 extends over 16 amino acids. Germline V CDR1 and CDR2: SGHTA, FQGNSA. The V end was cut by 4 bases, the J end by 2 bases, with 17 bases between. The CDR3 region has the DNA TGTGCCAGCAGCTCGCAACGGGACACACTCAACTATGGCTACACCTTC. Amino acid sequence: CASSSQRDTLNYGYTF.

This clone was detected many times. The V gene is TRBV11-2, the J gene TRBJ2-3; 11 nucleotides match TRBD2. The CDR3 runs to 14 residues. Germline V lookup: CDR1 SGHAT, CDR2 FQNNGV. After removal of 5 bases from V and 4 bases from J, the junction contained 2 bases not matched to a gene. In nucleotides, the CDR3 is TGTGCCAGCAGCCTGGGACTAGCGGCAGATACGCAGTATTTT. Its protein product is CASSLGLAADTQYF.

V and J are TRBV10-1 and TRBJ2-1; the D gene is possibly TRBD2 (5 bases). Between the trimmed V and J ends, which lost 2 bases and 13 bases, there was a span of 12 bases. The length of the CDR3 is 12 residues. Germline V gives CDR1 WNHNN, CDR2 SYGVQD (reference sequence). CDR3 amino acids: CASSEGITGQFF. In DNA form, the CDR3 reads TGCGCCAGCAGTGAGGGTATTACGGGACAGTTCTTC.

This chain connects TRBV6-6 to TRBJ2-5; tentative D call: TRBD2 (7 bases). The germline gives CDR1 MNHNY, CDR2 SVGAGI (reference sequence). Trimming cost V 5 bases and J 5 bases, with 24 bases left between them. This CDR3 has 17 amino acids. The CDR3 loop is CASSRARGGASMETQYF. The CDR3 DNA follows: TGTGCCAGCAGTCGCGCGAGGGGGGGCGCCTCTATGGAGACCCAGTACTTC.

The chain couples TRBV5-4 to TRBJ1-6; 7 bases are a match to TRBD1. Germline loops: CDR1 SGHNT, CDR2 YYREEE (reference sequence). With 4 bases clipped from V and 8 bases from J, the junction kept 6 bases outside the gene matches. The CDR3 runs to 14 residues. DNA of the CDR3: TGTGCCAGCAGCCAACAGGGGATCGATTCACCCCTCCACTTT. Translating gives CASSQQGIDSPLHF.

The rearrangement uses TRBV18 and TRBJ2-7, with D possibly matching TRBD1 (6 bases). Trimming took off 3 bases at V and 7 bases at J, with 16 bases between the two ends. The germline V gene has CDR1 KGHSH and CDR2 LQKENI. The CDR3 contains 14 residues. The CDR3 protein is CASSPVQGRGEQYF. The CDR3 DNA reads as TGTGCCAGCTCACCCGTACAGGGTCGTGGTGAGCAGTACTTC.

The rearrangement joins TRBV18 to TRBJ1-4; 9 bases agree with TRBD1. J gave up 0 bases and V 1 base, and 6 bases lay outside the gene matches. Germline CDR1 and CDR2: KGHSH and LQKENI. This CDR3 is 18 amino acids long. CDR3 residues: CASSPQDRGRATNEKLFF. CDR3 DNA sequence: TGTGCCAGCTCACCACAGGACAGGGGCCGAGCAACTAATGAAAAACTGTTTTTT.

This clone appeared a single time. The gene calls are TRBV9 and TRBJ1-1; no reliable D call. Trimming removed 0 bases at V and 4 bases at J, with 13 bases between. Germline loops: CDR1 SGDLS, CDR2 YYNGEE. This CDR3 comprises 15 residues. This CDR3 reads CASSVELSFGTEAFF. The CDR3 nucleotides are TGTGCCAGCAGCGTAGAACTGTCCTTTGGCACTGAAGCTTTCTTT.